This record covers a single T cell receptor beta chain. What it binds is not known. The data originate from a study of glioma-infiltrating T cells after dendritic cell vaccination. Regarding the study as a whole: Only a small number of patients had complete blood and tumor samples.

Germline V gene sequence: CDR1 SGHVS, CDR2 FNYEAQ. Trimming cost V 5 bases and J 5 bases; bases outside gene matches: 16. This CDR3 is 17 amino acids long. TCRdb's table, derived via immunoSEQ multiplex PCR, lists solely in-frame clones and lacks some. Of tens of thousands of clones listed, 65% to 90% are singletons. The clonotype originates from a human donor with glioblastoma. This rearrangement joins TRBV7-6 to TRBJ1-1; 8 positions match TRBD1. The sample in question was blood, obtained before dendritic cell vaccination. The CDR3 sequence: CASSPNPPNRGGTEAFF. The CDR3 nucleotides read TGTGCCAGCAGCCCAAACCCCCCCAACAGGGGGGGGACTGAAGCTTTCTTT.